Listed here are 20 T cell receptor beta chains from one sample, sequenced in a study of T cells in Graves' hyperthyroidism and ophthalmopathy. Researchers took RNA transcripts and amplified the TCR beta CDR3 regions from them. HTBI primers were employed in a first-round RT-PCR of the TCR CDR3. Each CDR3 protein is one row after TCRdb ran MiXCR on the multiplex PCR reads. The data show about 600,000 distinct CDR3 sequences, with 16% seen just once and 2.5% to 4% held by the top ten. Specimen: blood. These receptors all stem from a woman aged 40 to 50 with Graves' ophthalmopathy.

This rearrangement joins TRBV5-5 to TRBJ1-4; TRBD1 aligns across 7 bases. This CDR3 has 16 residues. Germline assignment: CDR1 SGHKS and CDR2 YYEKEE (reference sequence). With V trimmed by 3 bases and J by 5 bases, 10 bases remained unmatched. The CDR3 coding sequence is TGTGCCAGCAGCTCAAGAACCACAGGGGTGAATGAAAAACTGTTTTTT. It specifies CASSSRTTGVNEKLFF.

Many counts were recorded for this clonotype. V gene TRBV5-1 combines with J gene TRBJ1-5; 11 bases fit TRBD1. CDR3 size: 14 residues. The V gene end was trimmed by 4 bases and the J gene end by 9 bases; junction bases not matched to a gene: 6. Germline V lookup: CDR1 SGHRS, CDR2 YFSETQ. The CDR3 spells CASSEGTGGWPQHF. In DNA, the CDR3 is TGCGCCAGCAGCGAAGGGACAGGGGGTTGGCCCCAGCATTTT.

The chain combines TRBV7-2 with TRBJ2-2; D is unclear. The CDR3 spans 17 residues. The germline gives CDR1 SGHTA, CDR2 FQGNSA. Trimming cost V 5 bases and J 4 bases, with 20 bases left between them. The CDR3 DNA is TGTGCCAGCAGCCCGTCCAGAGGCCTTCTACCCACCGGGGAGCTGTTTTTT. Its protein is CASSPSRGLLPTGELFF.

In regard to this clonotype: A much larger clone differs from this one at a single base, so this may be a read error. This sequence joins TRBV18 and TRBJ1-1, with unresolved D. This CDR3 is 14 amino acids long. CDR1 and CDR2 from the germline V gene are KGHSH and LQKENI. Trimming shortened V by 3 bases and J by 6 bases, and 14 bases separated the two germline ends. DNA of the CDR3: TGTGCCAGCTCACCCCAACTTGAGCAGGCTGAAGCTTTCTTT. Its protein is CASSPQLEQAEAFF.

This clonotype was counted many times. The chain employs TRBV29-1 and TRBJ2-3; D gene uncertain. The germline V gene has CDR1 SQVTM and CDR2 ANQGSEA. This CDR3 has 12 amino acids. V lost 7 bases, J lost 1 base, and 9 bases lay in between. In nucleotides, the CDR3 is TGCAGCGATTCGCACGGCACAGATACGCAGTATTTT. Amino acids: CSDSHGTDTQYF.

This clonotype appeared many times. The chain joins TRBV18 to TRBJ1-5; D is ambiguous. The V end lost 2 bases, the J end lost 5 bases, and 7 bases lay between the germline ends. CDR3 length equals 13 residues. Germline CDR1 is KGHSH and CDR2 is LQKENI. The CDR3 DNA reads TGTGCCAGCTCACCAGGGGAGGATCAGCCCCAGCATTTT. Amino acid sequence: CASSPGEDQPQHF.

This clonotype was detected many times. This rearrangement joins TRBV5-6 to TRBJ2-3; possible D gene TRBD1, 6 bases. CDR1 is SGHDT, CDR2 YYEEEE, per germline. V was pared by 2 bases and J by 2 bases, with 18 bases between. This CDR3 is 17 amino acids long. The CDR3, as DNA: TGTGCCAGCAGCTTACGGTACAGGGTGTTCGACACAGATACGCAGTATTTT. It specifies CASSLRYRVFDTDTQYF.

This clonotype appeared a few times. The V call is TRBV7-9, the J call TRBJ2-7; maybe TRBD2 (5 bases). CDR1 and CDR2 (germline): SEHNR, FQNEAQ (reference sequence). Trimming removed 4 bases from V and 6 bases from J, with 13 bases in between. The CDR3 spans 13 residues. As DNA, the CDR3 is TGTGCCAGCAGCTCCTCCCTCGGGGTCGAGCAGTACTTC. Residues: CASSSSLGVEQYF.

The V gene is TRBV28, the J gene TRBJ1-5; D is ambiguous. Trimming cost V 10 bases and J 2 bases, with 9 bases left between them. Germline V gene data show CDR1 as MDHEN and CDR2 as SYDVKM. This CDR3 spans 12 amino acids. The CDR3 nucleotides are TGTGCCACAAATCAGCGCAATCAGCCCCAGCATTTT. Its translation: CATNQRNQPQHF.

This clonotype has a count of ten or more. The chain joins TRBV18 to TRBJ2-7; 7 positions match TRBD2. CDR1 is KGHSH and CDR2 is LQKENI in the germline V gene. With 3 bases clipped from V and 4 bases from J, the junction kept 9 bases outside the gene matches. The CDR3 runs 15 residues. The CDR3 DNA reads TGTGCCAGCTCACCGGCACTAGCGCGAGGTTACGAGCAGTACTTC. Translating it yields CASSPALARGYEQYF.

This clonotype has at least ten counts. The chain employs TRBV30 and TRBJ1-1, with 11 bases fitting TRBD1. Looked up from germline, CDR1 is GTSNPN and CDR2 is SVGIG (reference sequence). The CDR3 extends over 15 amino acids. J was trimmed by 1 base and V by 2 bases; bases with no gene match: 3. The CDR3, as DNA: TGTGCCTGGAGTCGGGGACAGGGGGGGAACACTGAAGCTTTCTTT. It encodes CAWSRGQGGNTEAFF.

The V and J genes are TRBV20-1 and TRBJ2-7; 8 bases align to TRBD2. V trimming: 6 bases; J trimming: 6 bases; junction bases outside the gene matches: 16. CDR3 length: 15 residues. In germline, CDR1 is DFQATT, CDR2 SNEGSKA (reference sequence). The CDR3 is CSAPGLGLATGEQYF. The CDR3 nucleotides read TGCAGTGCCCCGGGACTAGGTCTCGCTACTGGCGAGCAGTACTTC.

The chain recombines TRBV5-1 with TRBJ2-4; 7 bases agree with TRBD2. The V and J ends lost 1 base and 3 bases, in that order; junction bases with no gene match: 10. Germline CDR1 SGHRS, CDR2 YFSETQ. The CDR3 runs 17 residues. The CDR3 nucleotides read TGCGCCAGCAGCTTGAATGGCGGGAGAGACATCAAAAACATTCAGTACTTC. Amino acid sequence: CASSLNGGRDIKNIQYF.

Ten or more counts support this clonotype. The CDR3 is CASSWGGQPQHF. The CDR3 region has the DNA TGTGCCAGCAGTTGGGGGGGTCAGCCCCAGCATTTT. This chain uses TRBV12-3 or TRBV12-4 with TRBJ1-5; weak D call: TRBD1 (5 bases). V was clipped by 4 bases and J by 6 bases, with 7 bases between them. This CDR3 has 12 amino acids.

This clonotype was observed many times. This chain connects TRBV3-1 to TRBJ1-1, with D unclear. The V gene lost 6 bases and the J gene lost 0 bases, with 11 bases spanning the gap. Germline loops: CDR1 LGHDT, CDR2 YNNKEL (reference sequence). The CDR3 consists of 14 residues. CDR3 nucleotide sequence: TGTGCCAGCAGGGCCAGTGGGATGAACACTGAAGCTTTCTTT. Protein sequence: CASRASGMNTEAFF.

This chain joins TRBV7-9 and TRBJ1-2; D unresolved. The length of the CDR3 is 13 residues. Germline values: CDR1 SEHNR, CDR2 FQNEAQ (reference sequence). Trimming pared 0 bases from V and 4 bases from J, leaving 6 bases between. CDR3 sequence (DNA): TGTGCCAGCAGCTTAGCGGAGACCTATGGCTACACCTTC. Residues: CASSLAETYGYTF.

This clonotype was observed a few times. V is TRBV7-9 and J is TRBJ2-2; 10 nucleotides align to TRBD2. The ends lost 3 bases at V and 0 bases at J; junction bases unmatched: 4. From germline, CDR1 is SEHNR and CDR2 FQNEAQ (reference sequence). CDR3 length: 17 amino acids. The CDR3: CASSFELAGPNTGELFF. The CDR3 DNA follows: TGTGCCAGCAGCTTTGAACTAGCGGGACCGAACACCGGGGAGCTGTTTTTT.

Ten or more counts support this clonotype. The V gene is TRBV2, the J gene TRBJ2-7, with D tentatively TRBD1 (6 bases). Trimming cost V 6 bases and J 5 bases, with 17 bases left between them. The germline V gene encodes CDR1 SNHLY and CDR2 FYNNEI. The CDR3 has 14 residues. CDR3 bases: TGTGCCAGCAGCGGGACACGGGGTCGGAACGAGCAGTACTTC. Translated: CASSGTRGRNEQYF. Filled out from reference TRBV2 and TRBJ2-7, the complete variable domain reads EPEVTQTPSHQVTQMGQEVILRCVPISNHLYFYWYRQILGQKVEFLVSFYNNEISEKSEIFDDQFSVERPDGSNFTLKIRSTKLEDSAMYFCASSGTRGRNEQYFGPGTRLTVT.

V is TRBV30 and J is TRBJ1-1; 8 positions match TRBD1. Germline values: CDR1 GTSNPN, CDR2 SVGIG (reference sequence). The V gene end was trimmed by 2 bases and the J gene end by 0 bases; junction bases not matched to a gene: 8. The CDR3 is 16 amino acids. The CDR3 DNA is TGTGCCTGGAGTCAACCGACAGGGGCCATGAACACTGAAGCTTTCTTT. Its translation: CAWSQPTGAMNTEAFF.

The chain joins TRBV28 to TRBJ1-3; maybe TRBD1 (6 bases). The CDR3 contains 15 residues. Trimming left V 4 bases short and J 5 bases short, with 15 bases between. CDR1 and CDR2 (germline): MDHEN, SYDVKM. The CDR3 here is CASSSPGRGRNTIYF. CDR3 bases: TGTGCCAGCAGTTCCCCCGGCAGGGGAAGAAACACCATATATTTT.